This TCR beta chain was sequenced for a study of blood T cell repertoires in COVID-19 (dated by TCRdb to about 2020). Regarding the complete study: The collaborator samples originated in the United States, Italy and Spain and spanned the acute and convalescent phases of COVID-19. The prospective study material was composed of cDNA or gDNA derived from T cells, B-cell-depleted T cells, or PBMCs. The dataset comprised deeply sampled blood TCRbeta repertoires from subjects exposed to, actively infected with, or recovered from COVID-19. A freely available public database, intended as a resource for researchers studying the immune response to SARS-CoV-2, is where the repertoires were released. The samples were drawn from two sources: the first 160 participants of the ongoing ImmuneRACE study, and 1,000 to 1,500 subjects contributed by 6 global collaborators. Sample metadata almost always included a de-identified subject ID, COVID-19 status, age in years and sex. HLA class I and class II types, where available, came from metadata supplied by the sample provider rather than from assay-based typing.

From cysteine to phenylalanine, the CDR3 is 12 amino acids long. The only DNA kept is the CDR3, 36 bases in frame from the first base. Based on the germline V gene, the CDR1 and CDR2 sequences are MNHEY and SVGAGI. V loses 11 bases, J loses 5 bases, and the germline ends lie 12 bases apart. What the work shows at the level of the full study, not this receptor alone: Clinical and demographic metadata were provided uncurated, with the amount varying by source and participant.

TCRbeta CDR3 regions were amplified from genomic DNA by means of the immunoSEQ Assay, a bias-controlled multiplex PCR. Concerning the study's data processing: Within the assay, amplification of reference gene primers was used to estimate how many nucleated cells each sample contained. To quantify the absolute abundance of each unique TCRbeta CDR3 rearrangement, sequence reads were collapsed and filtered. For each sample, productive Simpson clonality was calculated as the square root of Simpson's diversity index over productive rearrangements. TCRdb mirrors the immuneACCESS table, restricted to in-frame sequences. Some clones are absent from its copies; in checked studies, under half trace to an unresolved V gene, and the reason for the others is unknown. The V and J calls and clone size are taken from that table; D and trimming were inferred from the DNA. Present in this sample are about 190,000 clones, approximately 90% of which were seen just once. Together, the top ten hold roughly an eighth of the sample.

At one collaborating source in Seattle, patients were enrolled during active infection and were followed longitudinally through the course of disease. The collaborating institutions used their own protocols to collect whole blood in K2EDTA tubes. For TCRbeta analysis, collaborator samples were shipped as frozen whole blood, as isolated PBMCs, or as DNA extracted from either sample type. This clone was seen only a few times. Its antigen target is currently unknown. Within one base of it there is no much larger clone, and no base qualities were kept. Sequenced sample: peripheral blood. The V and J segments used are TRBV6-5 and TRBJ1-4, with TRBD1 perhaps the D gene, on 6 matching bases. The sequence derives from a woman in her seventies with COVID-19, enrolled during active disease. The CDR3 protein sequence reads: CALGQGNEKLFF. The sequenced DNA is TGTGCCCTCGGGCAGGGGAATGAAAAACTGTTTTTT.